These 25 T cell receptor beta chains came from one sample sequenced in a study of CD8 T cells in ankylosing spondylitis. TCRdb independently ran MiXCR on the 5' RACE reads; one entry per CDR3 protein. The sample shows about 360,000 distinct CDR3 sequences, around 20% of them seen only once. The sequencing sample was made of blood, either unsorted or a sorted T cell fraction (not recorded which). Receptors originate from a male donor with ankylosing spondylitis or in good health (not recorded which).

The rearrangement uses TRBV29-1 and TRBJ2-6, with D possibly matching TRBD1 (6 bases). The V end lost 3 bases, the J end lost 0 bases, and 15 bases lay between the germline ends. The CDR3 runs to 17 residues. Germline V CDR1 and CDR2: SQVTM, ANQGSEA. The CDR3 DNA reads as TGCAGCGTTGACTCAGGGGTCCGCCTCTCTGGGGCCAACGTCCTGACTTTC. Translation: CSVDSGVRLSGANVLTF.

The chain carries TRBV9 and TRBJ2-7; TRBD2 agrees at 7 bases. The trim removed 4 bases at V and 3 bases at J, leaving 7 bases unmatched. Germline V lookup: CDR1 SGDLS, CDR2 YYNGEE. CDR3 length: 14 amino acids. The CDR3, as DNA: TGTGCCAGCAGCTGGAGCGGGGAATTCTACGAGCAGTACTTC. Amino acid sequence: CASSWSGEFYEQYF.

V usage is TRBV27 and J usage is TRBJ2-3, with 12 positions matching TRBD2. This CDR3 is built from 16 residues. After removal of 4 bases from V and 6 bases from J, the junction contained 8 bases not matched to a gene. Germline CDR1 MNHEY, CDR2 SMNVEV (reference sequence). The CDR3 sequence: CASSSLAGGHPDTQYF. Written as DNA, the CDR3 is TGTGCCAGCAGTTCACTAGCGGGGGGCCACCCCGATACGCAGTATTTT.

V usage is TRBV27 and J usage is TRBJ2-1; TRBD1 agrees at 7 bases. With V trimmed by 7 bases and J by 1 base, 4 bases remained unmatched. This CDR3 region has 14 residues. Germline V CDR1 and CDR2: MNHEY, SMNVEV (reference sequence). This chain's CDR3 is CASNSQGSYNEQFF. As DNA, the CDR3 is TGTGCCAGCAACTCACAGGGGTCCTACAATGAGCAGTTCTTC.

The V and J genes are TRBV28 and TRBJ1-1; TRBD1 aligns across 8 bases. CDR1 is MDHEN and CDR2 is SYDVKM in the germline V gene. Trimming removed 4 bases from V and 6 bases from J; junction bases left unmatched: 10. This CDR3 is 15 amino acids long. The CDR3 DNA reads TGTGCCAGCAGTTCCATGCTAGGACAGGGTCCTGAAGCTTTCTTT. It translates to CASSSMLGQGPEAFF.

This clonotype was counted between two and nine times. The chain employs TRBV27 and TRBJ2-7; 7 nucleotides agree with TRBD1. Germline assignment: CDR1 MNHEY and CDR2 SMNVEV (reference sequence). J lost 7 bases, V lost 8 bases, and 2 bases had no gene match. This CDR3 comprises 10 residues. CDR3 sequence: CASPGGEQYF. The DNA of the CDR3 is TGTGCCAGCCCAGGGGGAGAGCAGTACTTC.

The rearrangement links TRBV6-5 to TRBJ2-2; 8 nucleotides agree with TRBD2. V lost 2 bases, J lost 4 bases, and 9 bases stayed unmatched. The CDR3 contains 17 residues. Germline CDR1 reads MNHEY; CDR2 reads SVGAGI. The CDR3 DNA follows: TGTGCCAGCAGTTACGTCCCGGGGGGGCTCGGCACCGGGGAGCTGTTTTTT. It translates to CASSYVPGGLGTGELFF.

This chain connects TRBV6-1 to TRBJ2-5; TRBD1 aligns across 8 bases. J lost 5 bases, V lost 5 bases, and 7 bases had no gene match. The germline V gene encodes CDR1 MNHNS and CDR2 SASEGT. This CDR3 has 14 residues. This CDR3 is CASSPDREWETQYF. In DNA form, the CDR3 reads TGTGCCAGCAGTCCGGACAGGGAGTGGGAGACCCAGTACTTC.

The chain's CDR3 is CASSDYASGTLYNEQFF. The CDR3 DNA is TGTGCCAGCAGTGACTATGCTAGCGGGACTTTATACAATGAGCAGTTCTTC. The chain links TRBV2 to TRBJ2-1; 9 bases align to TRBD2. After removal of 3 bases from V and 4 bases from J, the junction contained 10 bases not matched to a gene. Germline CDR1 reads SNHLY; CDR2 reads FYNNEI. This CDR3 is built from 17 residues.

The J gene is TRBJ2-6, the V gene TRBV4-1, with D unresolved. Germline V lookup: CDR1 MGHRA, CDR2 YSYEKL. The CDR3 has 17 amino acids. Trimming pared 0 bases from V and 4 bases from J, leaving 13 bases between. The CDR3 DNA reads TGCGCCAGCAGCCAAGAGGTGTCCGCAGCAGGGGCCAACGTCCTGACTTTC. Its protein is CASSQEVSAAGANVLTF.

This clonotype was counted many times. The chain uses TRBV4-1 and TRBJ2-2, with 10 bases aligning to TRBD2. V gave up 3 bases and J gave up 6 bases; unmatched junction bases: 4. The CDR3 is 15 amino acids. Germline CDR1 MGHRA, CDR2 YSYEKL. The CDR3 is CASSHGTSVSGELFF. Here the CDR3 DNA reads TGCGCCAGCAGCCATGGGACTAGCGTATCCGGGGAGCTGTTTTTT.

The V and J genes are TRBV12-3 or TRBV12-4 and TRBJ2-5, with D uncertain. V was trimmed by 8 bases and J by 5 bases, leaving 15 bases between them. This CDR3 contains 13 residues. The CDR3 nucleotides read TGTGCCAGCGTCCTGGCTGGGCACGAGACCCAGTACTTC. Amino acids: CASVLAGHETQYF.

This clonotype was detected a few times. This chain connects TRBV3-1 to TRBJ2-5, with D unclear. From germline, CDR1 is LGHDT and CDR2 YNNKEL (reference sequence). Trimming pared 1 base from V and 3 bases from J, leaving 6 bases between. The CDR3 covers 13 residues. The CDR3 is CASSQGNEETQYF. The CDR3 DNA reads TGTGCCAGCAGCCAAGGGAACGAAGAGACCCAGTACTTC.

This clonotype was counted ten times or more. The DNA of the CDR3 is TGTGCCAGCACCCGGACAGGGATCGGGGAGCTGTTTTTT. Its protein product is CASTRTGIGELFF. V and J are TRBV12-3 or TRBV12-4 and TRBJ2-2; 8 positions agree with TRBD1. V shed 7 bases and J 7 bases; nucleotides not matched to a gene: 5. The CDR3 has 13 residues.

This clonotype came up a few times. The chain's CDR3 is CASRAQETQYF. The CDR3 nucleotides read TGCGCCAGCAGGGCCCAAGAGACCCAGTACTTC. The chain has TRBV5-1 and TRBJ2-5; D call uncertain. CDR3 length equals 11 residues. Trimming shortened V by 5 bases and J by 1 base, and 3 bases separated the two germline ends. In germline, CDR1 is SGHRS, CDR2 YFSETQ. Supplemented by reference TRBV5-1 and TRBJ2-5, the full variable domain reads KAGVTQTPRYLIKTRGQQVTLSCSPISGHRSVSWYQQTPGQGLQFLFEYFSETQRNKGNFPGRFSGRQFSNSRSEMNVSTLELGDSALYLCASRAQETQYFGPGTRLLVL.

This clonotype appeared once. This chain joins TRBV11-2 and TRBJ2-6; D remains ambiguous. Deletions cut 4 bases from V and 1 base from J, with 11 bases between. The V gene's germline CDR1 is SGHAT and CDR2 FQNNGV. This CDR3 region has 16 residues. CDR3: CASSYGLFSGANVLTF. CDR3 coding DNA: TGTGCCAGCAGCTACGGGCTTTTTTCTGGGGCCAACGTCCTGACTTTC.

This clonotype was observed a few times. The V call is TRBV12-3 or TRBV12-4, the J call TRBJ2-5; the match to TRBD2 covers 12 bases. The CDR3 has 15 amino acids. V trimming: 6 bases; J trimming: 5 bases; junction bases outside the gene matches: 7. The CDR3 here is CASRPSGGAVETQYF. Here the CDR3 DNA reads TGTGCCAGCAGACCTAGCGGGGGGGCCGTTGAGACCCAGTACTTC.

V and J are TRBV19 and TRBJ2-1, with 7 bases aligning to TRBD1. The germline gives CDR1 LNHDA, CDR2 SQIVND (reference sequence). Trimming cost V 3 bases and J 3 bases; bases outside gene matches: 5. The CDR3 is 15 amino acids. CDR3 residues: CASSITGANYNEQFF. DNA for the CDR3: TGTGCCAGTAGTATTACAGGGGCGAACTACAATGAGCAGTTCTTC. The full variable domain, completed using reference TRBV19 and TRBJ2-1, is DGGITQSPKYLFRKEGQNVTLSCEQNLNHDAMYWYRQDPGQGLRLIYYSQIVNDFQKGDIAEGYSVSREKKESFPLTVTSAQKNPTAFYLCASSITGANYNEQFFGPGTRLTVL.

This clonotype has only a few counts. The V gene is TRBV5-6, the J gene TRBJ2-2; D call uncertain. Germline assignment: CDR1 SGHDT and CDR2 YYEEEE. CDR3 length: 15 residues. V dropped 2 bases and J dropped 6 bases, with 14 bases sitting between them. This CDR3 is CASSFGSGSAGELFF. In DNA, the CDR3 is TGTGCCAGCAGCTTTGGATCGGGCTCTGCCGGGGAGCTGTTTTTT.

The chain joins TRBV2 to TRBJ2-1; 12 nucleotides agree with TRBD2. Germline loops: CDR1 SNHLY, CDR2 FYNNEI. The CDR3 totals 16 residues. V dropped 7 bases and J dropped 8; count of bases not matched to a gene: 12. The CDR3 DNA sequence: TGTGCCAGCACGAGGTCTAGCGGGGGGGCCGGCGATGAGCAGTTCTTC. Protein sequence: CASTRSSGGAGDEQFF.

V usage is TRBV3-1 and J usage is TRBJ2-3; tentatively, D is TRBD1 (5 bases). The CDR3 length is 15 residues. The V gene lost 0 bases and the J gene lost 2 bases, with 9 bases spanning the gap. From germline, CDR1 is LGHDT and CDR2 YNNKEL (reference sequence). The CDR3 loop reads CASSQEGRVTDTQYF. The CDR3 DNA reads TGTGCCAGCAGCCAAGAGGGCAGGGTCACAGATACGCAGTATTTT.

The gene calls are TRBV24-1 and TRBJ1-5; perhaps TRBD1 as D (5 bases). Germline CDR1 and CDR2: KGHDR and SFDVKD. The CDR3 has 18 amino acids. V gave up 3 bases and J gave up 2 bases, with 19 bases separating them. The CDR3 protein is CATSDARRGEIRNQPQHF. DNA of the CDR3: TGTGCCACCAGTGATGCCCGTAGAGGGGAGATTCGCAATCAGCCCCAGCATTTT.

The chain is built from TRBV4-1 and TRBJ2-7; tentative D call: TRBD2 (6 bases). Germline V gene sequence: CDR1 MGHRA, CDR2 YSYEKL. V was pared by 0 bases and J by 5 bases, with 14 bases between. The CDR3 loop spans 15 amino acids. In nucleotides, the CDR3 is TGCGCCAGCAGCCAAGATAGGGAGGATGCGGACGAGCAGTACTTC. This sequence encodes CASSQDREDADEQYF.

V and J are TRBV29-1 and TRBJ2-7; the D gene is possibly TRBD1 (6 bases). The CDR3 covers 14 residues. The V gene lost 0 bases and the J gene lost 7 bases, with 16 bases spanning the gap. Germline assignment: CDR1 SQVTM and CDR2 ANQGSEA. DNA of the CDR3: TGCAGCGTTGAAGATCGGACAGTTTTGGGTGAGCAGTACTTC. Translating gives CSVEDRTVLGEQYF.

The chain carries TRBV11-2 and TRBJ2-1; 8 bases are a match to TRBD2. After removal of 2 bases from V and 3 bases from J, the junction contained 6 bases not matched to a gene. This CDR3 contains 16 residues. Germline V gives CDR1 SGHAT, CDR2 FQNNGV. CDR3: CASSLWAGGDYNEQFF. The CDR3 DNA reads as TGTGCCAGCAGCTTATGGGCGGGGGGCGACTACAATGAGCAGTTCTTC.